This is a list of T cell receptor beta chains from one sample in a study of T cell responses to AZD1222 COVID-19 vaccine. Measured with immunoSEQ multiplex PCR; TCRdb has only the in-frame clones, and not every one. The sample consists of approximately 120,000 clones, approximately 90% of them appearing once. The specimen was peripheral blood, collected on day 0 of AZD1222 vaccination. The source is an adult in good health. Both conserved end residues are part of each CDR3. The D gene is left open where the match is weak. Not all rows give a size; the values are once, few, many and, for expanded clones, a class.

CDR3 protein	CDR3 DNA	V gene	J gene	D gene	clone size
CASRSRQGGEKLFF	TGTGCCAGCAGGTCAAGGCAGGGAGGGGAAAAACTGTTTTTT	TRBV7-2	TRBJ1-4	-	-
CASSQVPLYGYTF	TGTGCCAGCAGCCAAGTCCCACTTTATGGCTACACCTTC	TRBV4-2	TRBJ1-2	-	once
CASSNSLGGEYSPLHF	TGTGCCAGCAGCAACTCTTTAGGAGGCGAATATTCACCCCTCCACTTT	TRBV6-2/TRBV6-3	TRBJ1-6	-	-
CSAKFTDTQYF	TGCAGTGCTAAGTTCACAGATACGCAGTATTTT	TRBV20-1	TRBJ2-3	-	-
CASSPRDSNYEQYF	TGTGCCAGCAGCCCACGGGACAGCAACTACGAGCAGTACTTC	TRBV9	TRBJ2-7	TRBD1	-
CASSEQGRNTEAFF	TGTGCCAGCAGTGAACAAGGTAGGAACACTGAAGCTTTCTTT	TRBV2	TRBJ1-1	-	-
CASSFRGPGDEQFF	TGTGCCAGCAGCTTTAGAGGTCCGGGCGATGAGCAGTTCTTC	TRBV7-2	TRBJ2-1	-	once
CASSSTDRLYTF	TGTGCCAGCAGCTCCACGGACAGGCTCTACACCTTC	TRBV28	TRBJ1-2	TRBD1	-
CASSEGQTYNSPLHF	TGTGCCAGCAGCGAGGGACAGACCTATAATTCACCCCTCCACTTT	TRBV7-2	TRBJ1-6	TRBD1	once
CASSPTGTDTQYF	TGTGCCAGCAGCCCGACGGGAACAGATACGCAGTATTTT	TRBV9	TRBJ2-3	-	-
CASNGRRGGGSYEQYF	TGTGCCAGCAACGGCAGGCGGGGCGGGGGATCTTACGAGCAGTACTTC	TRBV2	TRBJ2-7	TRBD2	-
CASSQERQGATREQYF	TGCGCCAGCAGCCAAGAAAGGCAGGGGGCGACTCGCGAGCAGTACTTC	TRBV4-3	TRBJ2-7	TRBD1	-
CASSLWQGVAEAFF	TGTGCCAGCAGTTTATGGCAGGGGGTAGCTGAAGCTTTCTTT	TRBV28	TRBJ1-1	TRBD1	-
CASSYPGPQETQYF	TGTGCCAGCAGTTACCCCGGGCCCCAAGAGACCCAGTACTTC	TRBV6-5	TRBJ2-5	-	-
CASSASGGLSTDTQYF	TGTGCCAGCAGCGCTAGCGGGGGGTTAAGCACAGATACGCAGTATTTT	TRBV5-4	TRBJ2-3	TRBD2	-
CSAKEQYF	TGCAGTGCCAAAGAACAGTATTTT	TRBV20-1	TRBJ2-3	-	once
CSVESGSTVSGANVLTF	TGCAGCGTTGAATCGGGCAGCACTGTATCTGGGGCCAACGTCCTGACTTTC	TRBV29-1	TRBJ2-6	-	once
CASSLDAVGGNTIYF	TGTGCCAGCTCACTGGACGCTGTTGGAGGAAACACCATATATTTT	TRBV18	TRBJ1-3	-	-